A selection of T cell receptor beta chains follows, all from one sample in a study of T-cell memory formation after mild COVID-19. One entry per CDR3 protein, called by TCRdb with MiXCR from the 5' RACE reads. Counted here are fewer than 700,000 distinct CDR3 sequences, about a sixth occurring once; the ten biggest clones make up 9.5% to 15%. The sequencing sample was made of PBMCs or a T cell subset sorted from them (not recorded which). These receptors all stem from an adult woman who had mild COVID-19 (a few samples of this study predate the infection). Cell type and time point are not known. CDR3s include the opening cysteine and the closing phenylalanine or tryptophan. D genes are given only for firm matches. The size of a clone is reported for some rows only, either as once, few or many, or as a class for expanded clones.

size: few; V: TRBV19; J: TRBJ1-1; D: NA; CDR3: CASRPYENTEAFF; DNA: TGTGCCAGTAGGCCCTATGAGAACACTGAAGCTTTCTTT
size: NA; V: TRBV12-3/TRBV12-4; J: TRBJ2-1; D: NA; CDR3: CASSWTTSYNEQFF; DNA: TGTGCCAGCAGTTGGACTACCTCCTACAATGAGCAGTTCTTC
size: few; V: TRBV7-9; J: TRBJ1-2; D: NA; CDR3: CASRITNYGYTF; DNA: TGTGCCAGCAGGATTACTAACTATGGCTACACCTTC
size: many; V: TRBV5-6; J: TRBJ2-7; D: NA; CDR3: CASSLIMSPDEQYF; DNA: TGTGCCAGCAGCTTGATAATGTCGCCAGACGAGCAGTACTTC
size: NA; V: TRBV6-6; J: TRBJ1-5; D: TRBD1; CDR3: CASSYTPAVGTGAFNQPQHF; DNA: TGTGCCAGCAGTTACACCCCTGCGGTAGGGACAGGGGCATTCAATCAGCCCCAGCATTTT
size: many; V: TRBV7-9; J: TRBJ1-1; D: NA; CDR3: CASSFVGSEAFF; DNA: TGTGCCAGCAGCTTCGTAGGGTCCGAAGCTTTCTTT
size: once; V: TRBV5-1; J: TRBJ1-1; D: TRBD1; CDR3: CASSRGTGVWNTEAFF; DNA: TGCGCCAGCAGCCGCGGGACAGGGGTATGGAACACTGAAGCTTTCTTT
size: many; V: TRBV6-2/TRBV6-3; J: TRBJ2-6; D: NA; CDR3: CASSESSGANVLTF; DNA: TGTGCCAGCAGCGAGAGCTCTGGGGCCAACGTCCTGACTTTC
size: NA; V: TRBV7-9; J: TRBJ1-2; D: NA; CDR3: CASSYYGEQVDGYTF; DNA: TGTGCCAGCAGCTACTACGGGGAACAGGTTGATGGCTACACCTTC
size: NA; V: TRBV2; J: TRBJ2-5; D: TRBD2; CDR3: CASSAGTSGRAVETQYF; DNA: TGTGCCAGCAGCGCCGGGACTAGCGGGAGGGCCGTAGAGACCCAGTACTTC
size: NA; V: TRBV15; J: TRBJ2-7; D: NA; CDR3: CATSKRGDSYEQYF; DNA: TGTGCCACCAGCAAAAGGGGAGACTCCTACGAGCAGTACTTC
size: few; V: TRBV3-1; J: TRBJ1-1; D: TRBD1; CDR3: CASTRDRANTEAFF; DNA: TGTGCCAGCACCCGGGACAGGGCGAACACTGAAGCTTTCTTT
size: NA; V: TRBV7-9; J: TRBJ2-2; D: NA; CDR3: CASRLIIGTSEENTGELFF; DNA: TGTGCCAGCAGACTTATTATAGGGACCTCCGAAGAGAACACCGGGGAGCTGTTTTTT
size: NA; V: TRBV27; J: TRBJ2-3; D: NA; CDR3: CASSAWDSSTDTQYF; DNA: TGTGCCAGCAGTGCTTGGGATTCTAGCACAGATACGCAGTATTTT
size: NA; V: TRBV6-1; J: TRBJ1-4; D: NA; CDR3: CASSGIYNEKLFF; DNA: TGTGCCAGCAGCGGAATATATAATGAAAAACTGTTTTTT
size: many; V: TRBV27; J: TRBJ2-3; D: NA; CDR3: CASSSYSTDTQYF; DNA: TGTGCCAGCAGTTCGTATAGCACAGATACGCAGTATTTT
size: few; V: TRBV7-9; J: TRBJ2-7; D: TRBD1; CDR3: CASSSTGGKGEQYF; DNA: TGTGCCAGCAGCTCCACAGGGGGCAAGGGCGAGCAGTACTTC
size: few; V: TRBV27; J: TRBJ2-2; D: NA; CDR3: CASQVRLNTGELFF; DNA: TGTGCCAGCCAGGTCCGACTTAACACCGGGGAGCTGTTTTTT
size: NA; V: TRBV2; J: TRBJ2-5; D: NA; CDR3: CASSSHPREPEETQYF; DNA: TGTGCCAGCAGTTCCCACCCACGGGAACCTGAGGAGACCCAGTACTTC
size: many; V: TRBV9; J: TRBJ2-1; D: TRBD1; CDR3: CASSVTGSSYNEQFF; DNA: TGTGCCAGCAGCGTGACAGGGAGTAGCTACAATGAGCAGTTCTTC
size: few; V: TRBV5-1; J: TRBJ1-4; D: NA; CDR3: CASSLEHEKLFF; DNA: TGCGCCAGCAGCTTGGAGCATGAAAAACTGTTTTTT
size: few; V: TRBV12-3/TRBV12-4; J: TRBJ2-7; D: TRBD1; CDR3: CASTPWDSYEQYF; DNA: TGTGCCAGCACTCCCTGGGACAGCTACGAGCAGTACTTC
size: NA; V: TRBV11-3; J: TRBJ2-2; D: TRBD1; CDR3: CASSLDSRWWTGDNTGELFF; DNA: TGTGCCAGCAGCTTAGACTCCCGCTGGTGGACAGGGGATAACACCGGGGAGCTGTTTTTT
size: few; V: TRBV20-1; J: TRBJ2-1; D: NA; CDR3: CSAPSRGLQRLEQFF; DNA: TGCAGTGCCCCTTCCCGTGGACTGCAGCGGCTTGAGCAGTTCTTC
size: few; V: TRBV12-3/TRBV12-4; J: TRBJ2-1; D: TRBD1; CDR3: CASRSGQGGRSYNEQFF; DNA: TGTGCCAGCAGAAGCGGACAGGGGGGAAGGTCCTACAATGAGCAGTTCTTC
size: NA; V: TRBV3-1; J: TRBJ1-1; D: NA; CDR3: CASTQFGAEAFF; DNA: TGTGCCAGCACCCAGTTCGGGGCTGAAGCTTTCTTT
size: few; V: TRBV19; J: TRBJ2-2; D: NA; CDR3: CASSLASQTGELFF; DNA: TGTGCCAGTAGTTTGGCTAGCCAGACCGGGGAGCTGTTTTTT
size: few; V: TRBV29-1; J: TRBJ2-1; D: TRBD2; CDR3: CSVGRGNTIEQFF; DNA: TGCAGCGTGGGGCGGGGGAACACAATTGAGCAGTTCTTC
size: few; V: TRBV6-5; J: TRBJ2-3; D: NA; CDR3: CASSYSIPSTDTQYF; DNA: TGTGCCAGCAGTTACTCAATACCTAGCACAGATACGCAGTATTTT
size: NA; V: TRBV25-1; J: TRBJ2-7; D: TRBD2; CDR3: CASSAGLAGNHEQYF; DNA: TGTGCCAGCAGTGCGGGACTAGCGGGGAACCACGAGCAGTACTTC
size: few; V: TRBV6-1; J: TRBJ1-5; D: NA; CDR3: CAIESGSYQPQHF; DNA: TGTGCCATTGAGTCAGGTTCTTATCAGCCCCAGCATTTT
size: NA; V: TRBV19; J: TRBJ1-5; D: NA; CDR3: CASSIISYSNQPQHF; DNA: TGTGCCAGTAGTATAATTTCCTATAGCAATCAGCCCCAGCATTTT
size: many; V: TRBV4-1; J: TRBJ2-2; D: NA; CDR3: CASSPRQYGELFF; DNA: TGCGCCAGCAGCCCCCGACAGTACGGGGAGCTGTTTTTT
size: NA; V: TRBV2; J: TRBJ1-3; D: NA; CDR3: CASSEIHGSNTIYF; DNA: TGTGCCAGCAGTGAAATCCACGGTTCGAACACCATATATTTT
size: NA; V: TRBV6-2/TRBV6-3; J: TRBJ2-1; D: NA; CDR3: CASTYNPVGRGAYNEQFF; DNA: TGTGCCAGCACCTACAATCCCGTGGGCAGAGGCGCCTACAATGAGCAGTTCTTC
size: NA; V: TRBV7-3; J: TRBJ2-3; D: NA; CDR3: CASSLPPSGAQYF; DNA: TGTGCCAGCAGCTTACCACCCTCCGGGGCGCAGTATTTT
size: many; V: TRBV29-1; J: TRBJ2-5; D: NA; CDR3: CSVGRAQETQYF; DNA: TGCAGCGTTGGTCGCGCCCAAGAGACCCAGTACTTC
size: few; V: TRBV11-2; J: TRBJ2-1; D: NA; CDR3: CASSLDGRGGASSYNEQFF; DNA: TGTGCCAGCAGCTTAGATGGTCGTGGCGGGGCCAGCTCCTACAATGAGCAGTTCTTC
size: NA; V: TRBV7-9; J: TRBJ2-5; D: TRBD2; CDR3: CASSYLAEWGETQYF; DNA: TGTGCCAGCAGCTATCTAGCGGAGTGGGGAGAGACCCAGTACTTC
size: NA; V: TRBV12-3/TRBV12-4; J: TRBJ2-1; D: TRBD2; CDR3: CASSLVSGLSSSYNEQFF; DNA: TGTGCCAGCAGTTTAGTTAGCGGGCTGTCAAGCTCCTACAATGAGCAGTTCTTC
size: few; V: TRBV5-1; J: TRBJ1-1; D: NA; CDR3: CASSLEVGMNTEAFF; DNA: TGCGCCAGCAGCTTGGAGGTAGGCATGAACACTGAAGCTTTCTTT
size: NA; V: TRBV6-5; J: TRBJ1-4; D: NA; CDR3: CASSPNRGPNTVEKLFF; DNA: TGTGCCAGCAGTCCGAATCGGGGACCGAACACGGTTGAAAAACTGTTTTTT
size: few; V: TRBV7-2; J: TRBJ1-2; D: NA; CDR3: CASSLGMVGSYGYTF; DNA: TGTGCCAGCAGCTTAGGGATGGTGGGATCCTATGGCTACACCTTC
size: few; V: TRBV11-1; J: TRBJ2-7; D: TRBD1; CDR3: CASSWGQGIYEQYF; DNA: TGTGCCAGCAGCTGGGGACAGGGTATCTACGAGCAGTACTTC
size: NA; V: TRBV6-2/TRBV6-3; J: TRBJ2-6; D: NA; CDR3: CASSYESSGANVLTF; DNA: TGTGCCAGCAGTTACGAGAGCTCCGGGGCCAACGTCCTGACTTTC
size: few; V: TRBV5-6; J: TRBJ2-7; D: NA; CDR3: CASSPKLGVGGYF; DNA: TGTGCCAGCAGCCCGAAATTGGGGGTCGGTGGGTACTTC
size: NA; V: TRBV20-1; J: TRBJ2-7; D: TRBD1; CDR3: CSAGGTGGKYEQYF; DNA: TGCAGTGCTGGAGGGACAGGGGGCAAGTACGAGCAGTACTTC
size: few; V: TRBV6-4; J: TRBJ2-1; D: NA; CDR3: CASSDSRHEQFF; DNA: TGTGCCAGCAGTGACTCGAGACATGAGCAGTTCTTC